This T cell receptor beta chain appears in the sequencing data of a study of blood T cell repertoires in COVID-19. Germline values: CDR1 SNHLY, CDR2 FYNNEI. The V gene lost 8 bases and the J gene lost 1 base, with 11 bases spanning the gap. CDR3 length: 13 residues. Here immunoSEQ multiplex PCR was the method, and the copy in TCRdb shows in-frame clones only, minus some. The table shows approximately 200,000 clones, with roughly 90% occurring only once. The sequencing sample was made of PBMCs or T cells enriched from blood (not recorded which). The V and J genes are TRBV2 and TRBJ1-1; D gene ambiguous. The TCR sequence derives from a woman aged 25 to 39 who had been exposed to COVID-19. CDR3 coding DNA: TGTGCCAGCCGGGGAGAGGGGAACACTGAAGCTTTCTTT. Its translation is CASRGEGNTEAFF.